What follows is one T cell receptor (beta chain) and its context. The record originates from a study of blood T cell repertoires in COVID-19. The overall study: Spain, Italy and the United States supplied samples that represented acute and convalescent COVID-19. T cells, B-cell-depleted T cells, or PBMCs provided the cDNA or gDNA that served as material.

Germline assignment: CDR1 SEHNR and CDR2 FQNEAQ (reference sequence). The CDR3 spans 13 residues. The V end lost 6 bases, the J end lost 4 bases, and 13 bases lay between the germline ends. In the authors' methods: Reference gene primer amplification gave nucleated cell count estimates. Data came from immunoSEQ multiplex PCR; TCRdb stores just in-frame clones and leaves some out. That table furnishes V, J and clone size, whereas the DNA furnished D and trimming. The table has approximately 130,000 clones, roughly 84% seen once. The V and J genes are TRBV7-9 and TRBJ2-7, with D perhaps TRBD1 (6 bases). This TCR derives from a man aged 55 to 69 with acute or convalescent COVID-19. Sequences were obtained from peripheral blood. CDR3 sequence (DNA): TGTGCCAGCAGTCCTCAGGGGCGGTACGAGCAGTACTTC. It encodes CASSPQGRYEQYF.